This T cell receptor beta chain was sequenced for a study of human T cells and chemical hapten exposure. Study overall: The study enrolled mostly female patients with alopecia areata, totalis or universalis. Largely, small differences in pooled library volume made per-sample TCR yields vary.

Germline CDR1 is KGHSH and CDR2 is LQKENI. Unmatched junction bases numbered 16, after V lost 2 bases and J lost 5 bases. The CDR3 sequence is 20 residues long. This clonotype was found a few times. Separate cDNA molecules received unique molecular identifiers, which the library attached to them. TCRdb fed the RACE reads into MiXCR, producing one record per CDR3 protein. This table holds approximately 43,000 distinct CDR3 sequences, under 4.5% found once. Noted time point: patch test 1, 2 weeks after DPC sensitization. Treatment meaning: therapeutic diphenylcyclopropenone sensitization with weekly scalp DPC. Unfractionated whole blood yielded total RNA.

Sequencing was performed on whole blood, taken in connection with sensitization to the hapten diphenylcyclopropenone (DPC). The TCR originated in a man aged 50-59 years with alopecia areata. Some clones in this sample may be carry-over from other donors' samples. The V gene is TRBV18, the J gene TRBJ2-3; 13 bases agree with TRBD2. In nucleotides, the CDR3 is TGTGCCAGCTCACCATCTGCAAGCGGACTAGCGGGAGAATCCCAAGATACGCAGTATTTT. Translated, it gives CASSPSASGLAGESQDTQYF.